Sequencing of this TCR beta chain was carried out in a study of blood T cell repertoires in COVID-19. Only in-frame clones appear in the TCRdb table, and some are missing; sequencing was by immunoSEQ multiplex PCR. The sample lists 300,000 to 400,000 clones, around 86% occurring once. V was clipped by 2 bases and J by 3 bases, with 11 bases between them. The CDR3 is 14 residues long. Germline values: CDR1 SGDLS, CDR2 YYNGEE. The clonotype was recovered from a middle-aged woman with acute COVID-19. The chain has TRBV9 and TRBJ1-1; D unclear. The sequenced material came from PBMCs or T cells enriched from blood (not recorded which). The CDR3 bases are TGTGCCAGCAGCGTTCGCACCGGGGACACTGAAGCTTTCTTT. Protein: CASSVRTGDTEAFF.